These T cell receptor beta chains were read from a single sample in a study of cytomegalovirus exposure and HLA in healthy donors. Produced via immunoSEQ multiplex PCR; TCRdb's table is partial and in-frame only. Of under 200,000 clones listed, over 80% are singletons. The sequenced material came from PBMCs. Receptor source: a girl between 10 and 17 years old in good health and CMV-seropositive. Each CDR3 is given with its conserved first and last residue. Fields, in order: CDR3 protein, CDR3 DNA, V gene, J gene, clone size, D gene, CDR3 length. The D gene is left open where the match is weak. The size field is filled for only some rows; it gives once, few, many or a size class.

CASSTGTAPYEQYF	TGTGCCAGCAGTACCGGGACAGCCCCATACGAGCAGTACTTC	TRBV27	TRBJ2-7	NA	TRBD1	14
CASSRDGTSAYNEQFF	TGTGCCAGCAGTCGAGACGGGACTAGCGCATACAATGAGCAGTTCTTC	TRBV27	TRBJ2-1	NA	TRBD2	16
CASSRTGRSQPQHF	TGTGCCAGCAGCCGAACAGGGCGGAGTCAGCCCCAGCATTTT	TRBV5-8	TRBJ1-5	few	NA	14
CASSSGTFTDTQYF	TGTGCCAGCAGCTCCGGGACTTTCACAGATACGCAGTATTTT	TRBV7-3	TRBJ2-3	NA	NA	14
CASSQGLGLLDNEQFF	TGCGCCAGCAGCCAAGGATTGGGACTACTCGACAATGAGCAGTTCTTC	TRBV4-3	TRBJ2-1	NA	TRBD2	16
CASSLPGQADYEQYF	TGTGCCAGCAGTTTACCGGGACAGGCCGATTACGAGCAGTACTTC	TRBV28	TRBJ2-7	NA	TRBD1	15
CASSAGHFTEAFF	TGTGCCAGCAGTGCCGGTCATTTCACTGAAGCTTTCTTT	TRBV6-1	TRBJ1-1	NA	NA	13
CASSLADFSTDTQYF	TGCGCCAGCAGCCTGGCAGATTTTAGCACAGATACGCAGTATTTT	TRBV5-1	TRBJ2-3	once	NA	15
CASSKPTLAGGLTDTQYF	TGTGCCAGCAGCAAACCTACCTTAGCGGGGGGGCTCACAGATACGCAGTATTTT	TRBV21-1	TRBJ2-3	once	NA	18
CASSSRRDSYEQYF	TGTGCCAGCAGCTCCCGCCGGGACAGCTACGAGCAGTACTTC	TRBV7-2	TRBJ2-7	NA	TRBD1	14
CASSPRQGSYEQYF	TGTGCCAGCAGCCCCCGACAGGGCAGTTACGAGCAGTACTTC	TRBV7-2	TRBJ2-7	NA	TRBD1	14
CASSEQGEDYGYTF	TGTGCCAGCAGTGAACAGGGGGAGGACTATGGCTACACCTTC	TRBV6-5	TRBJ1-2	NA	TRBD1	14
CASSPVRASGKSPYNEQFF	TGTGCCAGCAGCCCCGTAAGGGCTAGCGGGAAATCGCCCTACAATGAGCAGTTCTTC	TRBV7-9	TRBJ2-1	NA	TRBD2	19
CASMATTYNEQFF	TGTGCCAGTATGGCCACCACCTACAATGAGCAGTTCTTC	TRBV19	TRBJ2-1	NA	NA	13
CASGVQQGSGNTIYF	TGTGCCAGCGGAGTCCAACAGGGGTCTGGAAACACCATATATTTT	TRBV6-8	TRBJ1-3	few	TRBD1	15
CATAGTESYNEQFF	TGTGCCACTGCCGGGACAGAGTCCTACAATGAGCAGTTCTTC	TRBV2	TRBJ2-1	NA	TRBD1	14
CASSQDRGPYEQYF	TGCGCCAGCAGCCAAGACAGGGGGCCATACGAGCAGTACTTC	TRBV4-1	TRBJ2-7	NA	TRBD1	14
CASSPSFPISGYTF	TGTGCCAGCAGCCCTAGTTTCCCCATTTCTGGCTACACCTTC	TRBV7-9	TRBJ1-2	NA	NA	14
CASKPDSSYEQYF	TGTGCCAGCAAACCGGACAGCTCCTACGAGCAGTACTTC	TRBV27	TRBJ2-7	NA	NA	13
CASSGGGGDTQYF	TGTGCCAGCAGTGGAGGGGGCGGAGATACGCAGTATTTT	TRBV2	TRBJ2-3	NA	TRBD1	13
CASQDRGPQAFF	TGCGCCAGCCAAGACAGGGGGCCTCAAGCTTTCTTT	TRBV5-1	TRBJ1-1	NA	TRBD1	12
CASSFDWKETQYF	TGTGCCAGCAGCTTTGACTGGAAAGAGACCCAGTACTTC	TRBV5-5	TRBJ2-5	NA	NA	13
CASSLWPLRVSGGTDTQYF	TGTGCCAGCAGTTTATGGCCCCTCCGGGTTAGCGGGGGGACAGATACGCAGTATTTT	TRBV27	TRBJ2-3	NA	TRBD2	19
CASSLDSAGVLHEQYF	TGTGCCAGCAGCTTAGACTCAGCGGGGGTGCTCCACGAGCAGTACTTC	TRBV7-9	TRBJ2-7	NA	TRBD2	16
CASSKDPRQGRETQYF	TGTGCCAGCAGCAAAGACCCCCGACAGGGGAGAGAGACCCAGTACTTC	TRBV7-2	TRBJ2-5	NA	TRBD1	16
CASSLDPGKSNEQFF	TGTGCCAGCAGCTTAGACCCAGGGAAGAGCAATGAGCAGTTCTTC	TRBV11-3	TRBJ2-1	NA	NA	15
CASSLGGNSNQPQHF	TGCGCCAGCAGCTTGGGAGGGAATAGCAATCAGCCCCAGCATTTT	TRBV5-1	TRBJ1-5	NA	NA	15
CASSPRYITSYNEQFF	TGCGCCAGCAGCCCCCGGTATATTACCTCCTACAATGAGCAGTTCTTC	TRBV4-1	TRBJ2-1	NA	NA	16
CASSTLTGFGYTF	TGTGCCAGCAGTACTTTGACAGGGTTTGGCTACACCTTC	TRBV28	TRBJ1-2	NA	TRBD1	13
CTSSQDRGLAVTDTQYF	TGCACCAGCAGCCAAGATCGAGGATTAGCGGTCACAGATACGCAGTATTTT	TRBV1	TRBJ2-3	NA	NA	17
CASSPLREMDNEQFF	TGTGCCAGCTCACCGTTGCGGGAGATGGACAATGAGCAGTTCTTC	TRBV18	TRBJ2-1	NA	TRBD2	15
CASSPRSWVAQETQYF	TGTGCCAGCAGCCCTCGGTCGTGGGTAGCCCAAGAGACCCAGTACTTC	TRBV9	TRBJ2-5	NA	NA	16
CSVAKGAWENTEAFF	TGCAGCGTTGCTAAGGGAGCATGGGAGAACACTGAAGCTTTCTTT	TRBV29-1	TRBJ1-1	NA	NA	15
CASSSGTGVYNEQFF	TGTGCCAGCAGCTCCGGGACAGGAGTGTACAATGAGCAGTTCTTC	TRBV6-4	TRBJ2-1	NA	TRBD1	15
CASSGGPRGGYQPQHF	TGTGCCAGCAGTGGGGGGCCCAGGGGCGGGTATCAGCCCCAGCATTTT	TRBV25-1	TRBJ1-5	few	NA	16
CASSPGQRHTIYF	TGTGCCAGCAGCCCTGGACAGAGGCACACCATATATTTT	TRBV9	TRBJ1-3	NA	NA	13
CASSLSPSTEAFF	TGTGCCAGCAGCTTAAGTCCGAGCACTGAAGCTTTCTTT	TRBV5-6	TRBJ1-1	NA	NA	13
CASRSQGDYEQYF	TGTGCCAGCAGATCCCAGGGGGACTACGAGCAGTACTTC	TRBV6-5	TRBJ2-7	NA	TRBD1	13
CATSRGQSREKLFF	TGTGCCACCAGCAGGGGACAGTCCCGGGAAAAACTGTTTTTT	TRBV15	TRBJ1-4	NA	TRBD1	14
CASARAGGNTGELFF	TGCGCCAGCGCTAGGGCGGGGGGAAACACCGGGGAGCTGTTTTTT	TRBV5-1	TRBJ2-2	NA	TRBD2	15
CASKGQGVADTQYF	TGTGCCAGCAAGGGACAGGGGGTGGCAGATACGCAGTATTTT	TRBV2	TRBJ2-3	once	TRBD1	14
CASSLRGGETQYF	TGTGCCAGCAGTCTCAGGGGTGGGGAGACCCAGTACTTC	TRBV2	TRBJ2-5	few	NA	13
CASVDREKNEKLFF	TGTGCCAGCGTAGACAGGGAGAAGAATGAAAAACTGTTTTTT	TRBV25-1	TRBJ1-4	NA	TRBD1	14
CASSLGFETMNTEAFF	TGTGCCAGCAGCTTAGGATTCGAAACTATGAACACTGAAGCTTTCTTT	TRBV11-2	TRBJ1-1	NA	NA	16
CASSLGGGMNTEAFF	TGTGCCAGCAGCTTAGGGGGGGGAATGAACACTGAAGCTTTCTTT	TRBV11-2	TRBJ1-1	NA	NA	15
CASRPTSGGGETQYF	TGTGCCAGCAGACCTACTAGCGGGGGTGGAGAGACCCAGTACTTC	TRBV28	TRBJ2-5	NA	TRBD2	15
CASSLSGGEGLYEQYF	TGTGCCAGCAGTTTATCGGGGGGGGAGGGCCTCTACGAGCAGTACTTC	TRBV27	TRBJ2-7	NA	TRBD2	16
CSVGPDSSSGANVLTF	TGCAGCGTTGGCCCGGACTCAAGCTCTGGGGCCAACGTCCTGACTTTC	TRBV29-1	TRBJ2-6	NA	NA	16
CASSSTGGEAFF	TGTGCCAGCAGCTCCACAGGGGGCGAAGCTTTCTTT	TRBV2	TRBJ1-1	NA	TRBD1	12
CASSHPATGNTEAFF	TGCGCCAGCAGCCACCCCGCAACAGGAAACACTGAAGCTTTCTTT	TRBV4-1	TRBJ1-1	NA	NA	15
CASSLGGTEETQYF	TGTGCCAGCAGCTTGGGTGGGACAGAAGAGACCCAGTACTTC	TRBV5-6	TRBJ2-5	NA	TRBD1	14
CASSAQETQYF	TGTGCCAGCAGCGCGCAAGAGACCCAGTACTTC	TRBV5-4	TRBJ2-5	NA	NA	11
CASRPGTGEFGTQYF	TGTGCCAGCAGACCCGGGACAGGGGAGTTCGGGACCCAGTACTTC	TRBV7-9	TRBJ2-5	once	TRBD1	15